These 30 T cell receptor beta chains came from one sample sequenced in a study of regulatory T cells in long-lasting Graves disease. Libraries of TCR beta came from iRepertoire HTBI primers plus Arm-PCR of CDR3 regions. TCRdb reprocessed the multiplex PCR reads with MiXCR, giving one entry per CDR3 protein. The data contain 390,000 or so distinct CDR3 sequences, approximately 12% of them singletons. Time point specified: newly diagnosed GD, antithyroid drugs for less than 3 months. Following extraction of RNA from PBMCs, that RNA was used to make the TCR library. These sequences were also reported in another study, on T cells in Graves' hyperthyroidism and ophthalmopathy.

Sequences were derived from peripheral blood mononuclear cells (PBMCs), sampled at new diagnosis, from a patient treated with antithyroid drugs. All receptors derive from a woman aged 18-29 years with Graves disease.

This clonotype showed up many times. CDR3 loop: CASSYSWASVEASTDTQYF. CDR3 DNA sequence: TGTGCCAGCAGTTACTCGTGGGCTAGCGTTGAGGCTAGCACAGATACGCAGTATTTT. The chain employs TRBV6-7 and TRBJ2-3; the D gene is possibly TRBD2 (6 bases). TRBV6-7 is an ORF for which the function is uncertain. The V and J ends lost 0 bases and 0 bases respectively, with 19 bases between them. This CDR3 spans 19 amino acids.

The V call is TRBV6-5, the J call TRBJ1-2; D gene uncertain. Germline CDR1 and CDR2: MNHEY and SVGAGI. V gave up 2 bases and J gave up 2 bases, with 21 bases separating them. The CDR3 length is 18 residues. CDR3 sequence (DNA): TGTGCCAGCAGTTACGCCGACACCTCCCCAACTGGCAACTATGGCTACACCTTC. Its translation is CASSYADTSPTGNYGYTF.

CDR3 in amino acids: CASSLAWLAGLRQYF. Written as DNA, the CDR3 is TGCGCCAGCAGCTTGGCCTGGCTAGCGGGGCTCAGGCAGTATTTT. The chain couples TRBV5-1 to TRBJ2-3, with 9 bases matching TRBD2. The germline V gene encodes CDR1 SGHRS and CDR2 YFSETQ. The CDR3 totals 15 residues. J lost 11 bases, V lost 0 bases, and 10 bases had no gene match.

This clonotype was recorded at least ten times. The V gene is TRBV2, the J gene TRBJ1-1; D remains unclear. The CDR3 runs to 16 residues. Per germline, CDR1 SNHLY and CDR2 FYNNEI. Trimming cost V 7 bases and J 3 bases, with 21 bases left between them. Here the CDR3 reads CASILSWEKMDTEAFF. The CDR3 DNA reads TGTGCCAGCATCCTCTCTTGGGAGAAAATGGACACTGAAGCTTTCTTT.

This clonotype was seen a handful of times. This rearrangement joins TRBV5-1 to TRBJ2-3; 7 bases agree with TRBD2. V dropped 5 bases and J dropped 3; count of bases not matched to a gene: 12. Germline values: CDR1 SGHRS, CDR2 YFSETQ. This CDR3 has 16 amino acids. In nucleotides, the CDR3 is TGCGCCAGCAGACAAGCAGCGGGGCGAGCAACAGATACGCAGTATTTT. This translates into CASRQAAGRATDTQYF.

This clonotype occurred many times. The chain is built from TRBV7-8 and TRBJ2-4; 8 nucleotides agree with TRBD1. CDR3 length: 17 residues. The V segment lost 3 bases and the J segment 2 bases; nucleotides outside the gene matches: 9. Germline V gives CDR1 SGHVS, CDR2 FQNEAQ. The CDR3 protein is CASSFRTGIITKNIQYF. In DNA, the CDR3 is TGTGCCAGCAGCTTCCGGACAGGGATCATTACCAAAAACATTCAGTACTTC.

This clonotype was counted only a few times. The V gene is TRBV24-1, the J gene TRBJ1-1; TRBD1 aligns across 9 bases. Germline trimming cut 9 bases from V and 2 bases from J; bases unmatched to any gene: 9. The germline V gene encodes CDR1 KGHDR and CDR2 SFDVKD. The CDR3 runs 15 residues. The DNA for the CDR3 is TGTGCCACCTCGACCACGGGACAGGGTAACACTGAAGCTTTCTTT. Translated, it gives CATSTTGQGNTEAFF.

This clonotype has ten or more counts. In DNA form, the CDR3 reads TGTGCCAGCAGCGGGGCGGGGAGACTAGCGAATGAGCAGTTCTTC. The encoded protein is CASSGAGRLANEQFF. The V and J genes are TRBV2 and TRBJ2-1; 8 bases agree with TRBD2. Per the germline V gene, CDR1 is SNHLY and CDR2 is FYNNEI. The CDR3 extends over 15 amino acids. V shed 6 bases, J shed 7 bases, and the junction held 11 bases outside the gene matches.

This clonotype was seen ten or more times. CDR3 nucleotides: TGTGCCAGCAGTTTTTGGCAGGGAGGAGATGAGCAGTTCTTC. Its translation is CASSFWQGGDEQFF. The V call is TRBV12-3 or TRBV12-4, the J call TRBJ2-1; maybe TRBD2 (6 bases). V dropped 3 bases and J dropped 8 bases, with 14 bases sitting between them. The CDR3 contains 14 residues.

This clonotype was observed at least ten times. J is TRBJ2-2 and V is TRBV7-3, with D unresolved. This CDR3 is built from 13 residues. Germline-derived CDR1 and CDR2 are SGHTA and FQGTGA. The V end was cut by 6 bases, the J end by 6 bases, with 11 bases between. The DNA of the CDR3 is TGTGCCAGCAGGAACAGCATGTCCGGGGAGCTGTTTTTT. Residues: CASRNSMSGELFF.

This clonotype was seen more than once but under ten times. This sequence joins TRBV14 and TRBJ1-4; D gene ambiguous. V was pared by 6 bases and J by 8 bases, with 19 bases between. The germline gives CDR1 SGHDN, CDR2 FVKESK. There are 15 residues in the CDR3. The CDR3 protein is CASSRVGYGAEKLFF. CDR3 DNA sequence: TGTGCCAGCAGTCGAGTGGGATACGGAGCCGAAAAACTGTTTTTT.

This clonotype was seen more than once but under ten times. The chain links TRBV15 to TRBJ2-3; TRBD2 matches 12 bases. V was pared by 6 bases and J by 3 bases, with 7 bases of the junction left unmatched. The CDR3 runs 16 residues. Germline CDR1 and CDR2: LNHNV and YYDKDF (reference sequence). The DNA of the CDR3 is TGTGCCACCAGAGGGCGGACTAGCGGGATTACAGATACGCAGTATTTT. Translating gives CATRGRTSGITDTQYF.

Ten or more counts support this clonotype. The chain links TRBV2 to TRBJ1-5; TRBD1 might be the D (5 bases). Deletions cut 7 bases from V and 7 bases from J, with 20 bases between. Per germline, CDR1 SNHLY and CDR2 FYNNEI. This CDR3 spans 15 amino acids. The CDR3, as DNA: TGTGCCAGCACCGAGCGACGGGGCCGTGGACAGCCCCAGCATTTT. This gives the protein CASTERRGRGQPQHF. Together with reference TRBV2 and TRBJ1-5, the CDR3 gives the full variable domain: EPEVTQTPSHQVTQMGQEVILRCVPISNHLYFYWYRQILGQKVEFLVSFYNNEISEKSEIFDDQFSVERPDGSNFTLKIRSTKLEDSAMYFCASTERRGRGQPQHFGDGTRLSIL.

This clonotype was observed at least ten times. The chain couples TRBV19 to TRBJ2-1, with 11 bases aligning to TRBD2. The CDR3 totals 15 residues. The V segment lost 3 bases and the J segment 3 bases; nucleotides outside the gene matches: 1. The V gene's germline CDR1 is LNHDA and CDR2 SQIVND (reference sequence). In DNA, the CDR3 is TGTGCCAGTAGTATCGGACTAGCGGGCTACAATGAGCAGTTCTTC. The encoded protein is CASSIGLAGYNEQFF.

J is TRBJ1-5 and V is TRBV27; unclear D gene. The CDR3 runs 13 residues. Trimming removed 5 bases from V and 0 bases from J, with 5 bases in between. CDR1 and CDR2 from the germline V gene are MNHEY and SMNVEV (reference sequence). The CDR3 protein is CASSIHSNQPQHF. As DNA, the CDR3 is TGTGCCAGCAGTATACATAGCAATCAGCCCCAGCATTTT.

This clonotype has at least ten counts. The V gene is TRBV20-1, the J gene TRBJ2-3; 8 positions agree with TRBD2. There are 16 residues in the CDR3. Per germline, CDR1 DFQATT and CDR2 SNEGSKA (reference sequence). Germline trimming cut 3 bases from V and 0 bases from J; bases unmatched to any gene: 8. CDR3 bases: TGCAGTGCTAGTGAGACCCCGGGGGGGAGCACAGATACGCAGTATTTT. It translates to CSASETPGGSTDTQYF.

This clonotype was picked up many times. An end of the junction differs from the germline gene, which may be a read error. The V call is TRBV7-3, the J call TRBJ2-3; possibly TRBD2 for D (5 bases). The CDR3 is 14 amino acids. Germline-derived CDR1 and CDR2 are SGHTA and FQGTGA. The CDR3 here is CASSLDRTGDRQYF. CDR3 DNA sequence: TGTGCCAGCAGCTTAGATCGGACCGGGGATAGGCAGTATTTT.

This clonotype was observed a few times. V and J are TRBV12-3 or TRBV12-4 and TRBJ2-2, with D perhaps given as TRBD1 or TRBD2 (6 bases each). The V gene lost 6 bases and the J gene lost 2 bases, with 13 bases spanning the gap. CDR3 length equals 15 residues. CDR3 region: CASRILGGNTGELFF. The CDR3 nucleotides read TGTGCCAGCAGGATACTGGGGGGCAACACCGGGGAGCTGTTTTTT.

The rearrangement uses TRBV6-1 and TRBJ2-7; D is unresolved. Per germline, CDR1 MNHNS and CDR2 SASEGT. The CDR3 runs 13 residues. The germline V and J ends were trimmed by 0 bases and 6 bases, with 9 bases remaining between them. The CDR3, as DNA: TGTGCCAGCAGTGAAGCGGTGGAGTCCGAGCAGTACTTC. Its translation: CASSEAVESEQYF.

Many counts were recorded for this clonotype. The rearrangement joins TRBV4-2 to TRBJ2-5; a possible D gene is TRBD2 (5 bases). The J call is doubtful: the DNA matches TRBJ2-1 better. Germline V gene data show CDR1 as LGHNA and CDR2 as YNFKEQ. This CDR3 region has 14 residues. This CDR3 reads CASSHGASMNEQFF. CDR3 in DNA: TGTGCCAGCAGCCATGGTGCTAGCATGAATGAGCAGTTCTTC.

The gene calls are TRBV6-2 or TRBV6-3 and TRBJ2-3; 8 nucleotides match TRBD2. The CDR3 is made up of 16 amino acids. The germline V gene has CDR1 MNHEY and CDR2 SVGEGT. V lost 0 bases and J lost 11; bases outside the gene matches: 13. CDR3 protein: CASSYSTVRGGPGQYF. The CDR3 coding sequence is TGTGCCAGCAGTTACTCGACGGTCCGGGGGGGCCCAGGGCAGTATTTT.

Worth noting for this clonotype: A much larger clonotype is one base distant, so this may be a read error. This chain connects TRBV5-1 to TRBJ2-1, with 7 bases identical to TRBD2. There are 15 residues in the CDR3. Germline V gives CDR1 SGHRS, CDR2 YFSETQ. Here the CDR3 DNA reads TGCACCAGCAGCGGGAAGCGTTTCTCCTACAATGAGCAGTTCTTC. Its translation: CTSSGKRFSYNEQFF.

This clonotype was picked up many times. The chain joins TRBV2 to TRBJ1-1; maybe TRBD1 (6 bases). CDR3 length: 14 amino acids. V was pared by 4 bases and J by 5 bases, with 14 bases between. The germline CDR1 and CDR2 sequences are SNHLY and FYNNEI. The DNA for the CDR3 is TGTGCCAGCAGTGTGGAACAGGGAGTTACTGAAGCTTTCTTT. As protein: CASSVEQGVTEAFF.

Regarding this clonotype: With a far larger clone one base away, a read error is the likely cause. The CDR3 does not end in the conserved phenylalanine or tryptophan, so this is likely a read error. The CDR3 bases are TGTGCCAGCAGCTTACGTGAGTTGTACGGGCAGTACGTC. Translated, it gives CASSLRELYGQYV. The V call is TRBV11-2, the J call TRBJ2-5, with D hard to call. The CDR3 length is 13 residues. The V end lost 2 bases, the J end lost 11 bases, and 15 bases lay between the germline ends. The germline V gene encodes CDR1 SGHAT and CDR2 FQNNGV.

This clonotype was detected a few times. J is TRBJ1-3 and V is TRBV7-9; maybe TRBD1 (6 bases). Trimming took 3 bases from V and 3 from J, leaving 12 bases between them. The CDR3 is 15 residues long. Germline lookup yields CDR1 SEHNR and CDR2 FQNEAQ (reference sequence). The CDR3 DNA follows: TGTGCCAGCAGCTTTCTACAGGGTGATGGAAACACCATATATTTT. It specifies CASSFLQGDGNTIYF.

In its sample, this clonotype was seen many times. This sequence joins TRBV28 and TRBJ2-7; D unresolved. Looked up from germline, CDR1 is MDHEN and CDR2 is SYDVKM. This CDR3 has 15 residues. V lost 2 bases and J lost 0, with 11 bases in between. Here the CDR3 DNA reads TGTGCCAGCAGTTTAACGTCGAGAGGCTCCTACGAGCAGTACTTC. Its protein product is CASSLTSRGSYEQYF. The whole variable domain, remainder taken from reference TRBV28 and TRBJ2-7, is DVKVTQSSRYLVKRTGEKVFLECVQDMDHENMFWYRQDPGLGLRLIYFSYDVKMKEKGDIPEGYSVSREKKERFSLILESASTNQTSMYLCASSLTSRGSYEQYFGPGTRLTVT.

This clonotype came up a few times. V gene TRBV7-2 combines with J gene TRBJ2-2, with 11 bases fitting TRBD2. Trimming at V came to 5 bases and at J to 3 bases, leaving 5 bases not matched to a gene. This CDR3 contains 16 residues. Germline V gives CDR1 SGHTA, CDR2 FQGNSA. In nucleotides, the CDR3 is TGTGCCAGCAGCCATCCTAGCGGGGGGTACACCGGGGAGCTGTTTTTT. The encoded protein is CASSHPSGGYTGELFF.

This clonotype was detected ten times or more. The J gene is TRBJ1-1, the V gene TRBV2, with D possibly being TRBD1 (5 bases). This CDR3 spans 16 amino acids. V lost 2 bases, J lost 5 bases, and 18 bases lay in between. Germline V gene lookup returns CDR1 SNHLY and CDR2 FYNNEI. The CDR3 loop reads CASSETLVAGGTEAFF. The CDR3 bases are TGTGCCAGCAGTGAAACTTTGGTTGCGGGGGGAACTGAAGCTTTCTTT.

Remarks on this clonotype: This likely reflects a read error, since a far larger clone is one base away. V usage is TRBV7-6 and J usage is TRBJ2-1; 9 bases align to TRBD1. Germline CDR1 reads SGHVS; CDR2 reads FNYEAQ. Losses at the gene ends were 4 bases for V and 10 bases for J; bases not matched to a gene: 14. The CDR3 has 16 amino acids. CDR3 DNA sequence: TGTGCCAGCAGCTCGCAAGAAGGGGACAGGGCCTACGAGCAGTTCTTC. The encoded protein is CASSSQEGDRAYEQFF. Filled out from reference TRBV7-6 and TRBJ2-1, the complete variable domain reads GAGVSQSPRYKVTKRGQDVALRCDPISGHVSLYWYRQALGQGPEFLTYFNYEAQQDKSGLPNDRFSAERPEGSISTLTIQRTEQRDSAMYRCASSSQEGDRAYEQFFGPGTRLTVL.

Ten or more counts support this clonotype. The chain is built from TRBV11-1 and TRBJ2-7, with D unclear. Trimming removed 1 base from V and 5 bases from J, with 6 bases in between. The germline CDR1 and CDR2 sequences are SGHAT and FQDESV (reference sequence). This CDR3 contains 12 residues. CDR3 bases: TGTGCCAGCAGCTTAGAGGGCCACGAGCAGTACGTC. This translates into CASSLEGHEQYV.